Included here is one T cell receptor (beta chain) sequence, with context. Its target is not known. This sample is part of a study of CD8 T cells in Susac syndrome. Study results and limitations: The study's TCR sequencing and HLA analysis drew on a certain number of individuals. That number was acknowledged as relatively small.

From blood CD8+ and CD4+ T cells, the TCR beta chain was sequenced. TEMRA cells were FACS-enriched, and CD8+ and CD4+ T cells were isolated negatively. Random hexamers were used to reverse transcribe an amount of about 0.45 to 1 ug RNA. Amplification of the TCR beta CDR3 was carried out by immunoSEQ multiplex PCR, which spanned a total of 54 Vbeta and 13 Jbeta segments. MiXCR was run by TCRdb on the immunoSEQ multiplex PCR reads, yielding one entry per CDR3 protein. This sample has 150,000 to 200,000 distinct CDR3 sequences, with 85% to 95% found just once. Material: CD4+ T cells from PBMCs. The TCR comes from a human donor in good health.

The CDR3, as DNA: TGCAGTGCTTCCCCCCTGGGACAGGGGGCCGACACAGATACGCAGTATTTT. Translated, it gives CSASPLGQGADTDTQYF. J is TRBJ2-3 and V is TRBV20-1, with TRBD1 matching 12 bases. The junction had 11 bases not matched to a gene; V was cut back by 5 bases and J by 2 bases. Germline values: CDR1 DFQATT, CDR2 SNEGSKA (reference sequence). The CDR3 is 17 residues long.